Listed below are T cell receptor beta chains from one sample, sequenced in a study of shared clonotypes between healthy human individuals. TCRdb's table, derived via immunoSEQ multiplex PCR, lists solely in-frame clones and lacks some. Among about 1 million clones, more than 65% were seen once, and the ten largest hold approximately 1.5%. Material: memory CD4+ T cells sorted from blood. Every receptor here comes from a man aged 18 to 30 in good health. CDR3s include the opening cysteine and the closing phenylalanine or tryptophan. The D gene is left open where the match is weak. Only part of the rows carry a size: once, few, many, or a class if the clone is expanded.

abundance: once
v_gene: TRBV30
d_gene: TRBD1
len: 20
j_gene: TRBJ1-2
CDR3nt: TGTGCCTGGAGTGTCATCCCGGTCCACGACCGGGACAGGGCTAACTATGGCTACACCTTC
CDR3aa: CAWSVIPVHDRDRANYGYTF

abundance: -
v_gene: TRBV5-1
d_gene: -
len: 14
j_gene: TRBJ2-7
CDR3nt: TGCGCCAGCAGCTTGGGCGCAGGGGTTGTCGAGCAGTACTTC
CDR3aa: CASSLGAGVVEQYF

abundance: -
v_gene: TRBV15
d_gene: TRBD1
len: 15
j_gene: TRBJ1-2
CDR3nt: TGTGCCACCAGCAGATCCCCAGACAGGGCGCACGGCTACACCTTC
CDR3aa: CATSRSPDRAHGYTF

abundance: -
v_gene: TRBV10-2
d_gene: -
len: 15
j_gene: TRBJ1-2
CDR3nt: TGCGCCAGCAGTGAGGAGGACGGTAGAGTCTATGGCTACACCTTC
CDR3aa: CASSEEDGRVYGYTF

abundance: -
v_gene: TRBV5-4
d_gene: -
len: 14
j_gene: TRBJ2-1
CDR3nt: TGTGCCAGCAGCTTGGCCTCAATCTCCAGAGAGCAGTTCTTC
CDR3aa: CASSLASISREQFF

abundance: -
v_gene: TRBV10-2
d_gene: -
len: 12
j_gene: TRBJ2-5
CDR3nt: TGCGCCAGCAGCAGGGGTGGAGAGACCCAGTACTTC
CDR3aa: CASSRGGETQYF

abundance: -
v_gene: TRBV15
d_gene: -
len: 16
j_gene: TRBJ2-7
CDR3nt: TGTGCCACCAGCAGAGTTTCCGGGGGTTTCTCCTACGAGCAGTACTTC
CDR3aa: CATSRVSGGFSYEQYF

abundance: -
v_gene: TRBV7-2
d_gene: TRBD2
len: 15
j_gene: TRBJ2-3
CDR3nt: TGTGCCAGCAGCCATCTAGCGGGAGGGCCAGATACGCAGTATTTT
CDR3aa: CASSHLAGGPDTQYF

abundance: once
v_gene: TRBV5-4
d_gene: TRBD1
len: 17
j_gene: TRBJ1-2
CDR3nt: TGTGCCAGCAGCTTGGACCCAGGAGACAGGGGGCAAGGTGGCTACACCTTC
CDR3aa: CASSLDPGDRGQGGYTF

abundance: -
v_gene: TRBV13
d_gene: TRBD1
len: 14
j_gene: TRBJ1-2
CDR3nt: TGTGCCAGCTTCCGGACAGGGGGCTCCTATGGCTACACCTTC
CDR3aa: CASFRTGGSYGYTF

abundance: -
v_gene: TRBV2
d_gene: TRBD2
len: 15
j_gene: TRBJ2-1
CDR3nt: TGTGCCAGCAGTGAATCTAGCGGTATGAACAATGAGCAGTTCTTC
CDR3aa: CASSESSGMNNEQFF

abundance: -
v_gene: TRBV25-1
d_gene: TRBD2
len: 16
j_gene: TRBJ2-7
CDR3nt: TGTGCCAGCAGTAGTTCAACTAGCGGGGGGGGAGACGAGCAGTACTTC
CDR3aa: CASSSSTSGGGDEQYF

abundance: -
v_gene: TRBV2
d_gene: TRBD1
len: 14
j_gene: TRBJ2-7
CDR3nt: TGTGCCAGCAGTCCGAGGACAGGGCCCTACGAGCAGTACTTC
CDR3aa: CASSPRTGPYEQYF

abundance: -
v_gene: TRBV6-5
d_gene: TRBD2
len: 11
j_gene: TRBJ2-7
CDR3nt: TGTGCCAGCAGGGGAGGCGGGAGCGTGTACTTC
CDR3aa: CASRGGGSVYF

abundance: -
v_gene: TRBV5-6
d_gene: -
len: 14
j_gene: TRBJ1-1
CDR3nt: TGTGCCAGCAGCTTTATTAGGCTGAACACTGAAGCTTTCTTT
CDR3aa: CASSFIRLNTEAFF

abundance: -
v_gene: TRBV6-1
d_gene: -
len: 15
j_gene: TRBJ1-2
CDR3nt: TGTGCCAGCAGTCACCGGGACACCGGGGGCCATGGCTACACCTTC
CDR3aa: CASSHRDTGGHGYTF

abundance: -
v_gene: TRBV29-1
d_gene: -
len: 13
j_gene: TRBJ1-1
CDR3nt: TGCAGCGTTTCGGGCAATTTGAACACTGAAGCTTTCTTT
CDR3aa: CSVSGNLNTEAFF

abundance: -
v_gene: TRBV7-2
d_gene: -
len: 14
j_gene: TRBJ2-1
CDR3nt: TGTGCCAGCAGCCCCGGGGACCAGTACAATGAGCAGTTCTTC
CDR3aa: CASSPGDQYNEQFF

abundance: -
v_gene: TRBV6-1
d_gene: TRBD1
len: 15
j_gene: TRBJ1-4
CDR3nt: TGTGCCAGCAGTCGAGGGACAGGGGGCGCGGGAAAACTGTTTTTT
CDR3aa: CASSRGTGGAGKLFF

abundance: -
v_gene: TRBV2
d_gene: -
len: 15
j_gene: TRBJ1-4
CDR3nt: TGTGCCAGCAGTGAAATATGGGGGACTAATGAAAAACTGTTTTTT
CDR3aa: CASSEIWGTNEKLFF

abundance: -
v_gene: TRBV28
d_gene: -
len: 12
j_gene: TRBJ2-5
CDR3nt: TGTGCCATGGGCAGTACGAAAGAGACCCAGTACTTC
CDR3aa: CAMGSTKETQYF

abundance: -
v_gene: TRBV5-1
d_gene: TRBD2
len: 14
j_gene: TRBJ2-5
CDR3nt: TGTGCCAGCAGCTTCAGCGGGAGCTGGGAGACCCAGTACTTC
CDR3aa: CASSFSGSWETQYF

abundance: -
v_gene: TRBV2
d_gene: TRBD1
len: 14
j_gene: TRBJ2-7
CDR3nt: TGTGCCAGCAAGAGGGACAGGAGTTCCTACGAGCAGTACTTC
CDR3aa: CASKRDRSSYEQYF

abundance: few
v_gene: TRBV30
d_gene: -
len: 12
j_gene: TRBJ1-1
CDR3nt: TGTGCCTGGAGTTCGATGAACACTGAAGCTTTCTTT
CDR3aa: CAWSSMNTEAFF

abundance: -
v_gene: TRBV2
d_gene: -
len: 14
j_gene: TRBJ2-5
CDR3nt: TGTGCCAGCAGTAGTTTGGGGGTCGGGGAGACCCAGTACTTC
CDR3aa: CASSSLGVGETQYF

abundance: -
v_gene: TRBV6-5
d_gene: TRBD1
len: 16
j_gene: TRBJ2-1
CDR3nt: TGTGCCAGCAGTTACAAAGGGGGCAGGTCCTACAATGAGCAGTTCTTC
CDR3aa: CASSYKGGRSYNEQFF

abundance: -
v_gene: TRBV30
d_gene: TRBD1
len: 13
j_gene: TRBJ2-7
CDR3nt: TGTGCCTGGAGAACGGGACAGAATTACGAGCAGTACTTC
CDR3aa: CAWRTGQNYEQYF

abundance: -
v_gene: TRBV7-8
d_gene: -
len: 12
j_gene: TRBJ1-5
CDR3nt: TGTGCCAGCAGCTTTTCCAATCAGCCCCAGCATTTT
CDR3aa: CASSFSNQPQHF

abundance: -
v_gene: TRBV30
d_gene: -
len: 14
j_gene: TRBJ2-5
CDR3nt: TGTGCCTGGAGTGTATCCCAGCGGGCGGAGACCCAGTACTTC
CDR3aa: CAWSVSQRAETQYF